Listed here are 30 T cell receptor beta chains from one sample, sequenced in a study of blood T cells in healthy people across ages. A second roughly 6 to 12 cycle PCR used barcoded and J-beta primers. In TCRdb, the 5' RACE reads were re-called with MiXCR into one record per CDR3 protein. This table holds around 870,000 distinct CDR3 sequences, under 35% found once. Sequencing input: blood. The receptors derive from an elderly woman in good health.

This chain links TRBV12-3 or TRBV12-4 with TRBJ1-5, with 7 bases fitting TRBD1. Losses at the gene ends were 4 bases for V and 2 bases for J; bases not matched to a gene: 8. The CDR3 is 16 residues long. CDR3 nucleotides: TGTGCCAGCAGTTCCCACAGGGGAATGGGCAATCAGCCCCAGCATTTT. Encoded protein: CASSSHRGMGNQPQHF.

The chain uses TRBV18 and TRBJ1-1; 7 bases align to TRBD1. Trimming took 3 bases from V and 0 from J; bases not matched to a gene: 7. The CDR3 is 16 residues long. Per the germline V gene, CDR1 is KGHSH and CDR2 is LQKENI. The CDR3: CASSPLDRPMNTEAFF. CDR3 in DNA: TGTGCCAGCTCACCCCTGGACAGGCCGATGAACACTGAAGCTTTCTTT.

At least ten counts were recorded for this clonotype. The chain is built from TRBV6-2 or TRBV6-3 and TRBJ2-3; 8 bases agree with TRBD2. CDR3 size: 14 residues. V dropped 6 bases and J dropped 3; count of bases not matched to a gene: 5. The germline V gene encodes CDR1 MNHEY and CDR2 SVGEGT. CDR3 sequence: CASREAGDTDTQYF. CDR3 DNA sequence: TGTGCCAGCAGAGAAGCGGGGGATACAGATACGCAGTATTTT.

This clonotype has just a few counts. The chain links TRBV12-3 or TRBV12-4 to TRBJ1-1; perhaps TRBD1 as D (5 bases). CDR3 length: 13 residues. V lost 2 bases and J lost 7, with 11 bases in between. CDR3 bases: TGTGCCAGCAGTTTAAGGGGTACAGGTGAAGCTTTCTTT. Translated, it gives CASSLRGTGEAFF.

The CDR3 coding sequence is TGTGCCAGCAGTTACTCTGAGTACGGGAAAGAGACCCAGTACTTC. This gives the protein CASSYSEYGKETQYF. The chain carries TRBV6-5 and TRBJ2-5, with D perhaps matching TRBD2 (5 bases). The V and J ends lost 0 bases and 3 bases respectively, with 11 bases between them. This CDR3 spans 15 amino acids. Germline assignment: CDR1 MNHEY and CDR2 SVGAGI.

The sample holds a few counts of this clonotype. A single base separates this from a much larger clone, so it may be a read error. The chain links TRBV29-1 to TRBJ2-7; the D gene could be TRBD1 or TRBD2 (5 bases each). The CDR3 is 13 amino acids. V lost 5 bases and J 4 bases, leaving 15 bases between the germline ends. The V gene's germline CDR1 is SQVTM and CDR2 ANQGSEA. The CDR3: CSVYSGRPYEQYF. In nucleotides, the CDR3 is TGCAGCGTTTATTCAGGGAGACCTTACGAGCAGTACTTC.

Ten or more counts support this clonotype. The rearrangement joins TRBV6-2 or TRBV6-3 to TRBJ2-1, with 8 positions matching TRBD1. There are 11 residues in the CDR3. Germline trimming cut 6 bases from V and 8 bases from J; bases unmatched to any gene: 0. The germline CDR1 and CDR2 sequences are MNHEY and SVGEGT. The CDR3 nucleotides are TGTGCCAGCAGGACAGGGGATGAGCAGTTCTTC. Its protein is CASRTGDEQFF.

This clonotype was observed many times. V and J are TRBV28 and TRBJ1-1, with 8 bases that match TRBD1. The CDR3 loop spans 17 amino acids. Germline V gene data show CDR1 as MDHEN and CDR2 as SYDVKM. With 3 bases clipped from V and 0 bases from J, the junction kept 9 bases outside the gene matches. CDR3 protein: CASSFRDRGRMNTEAFF. The CDR3 DNA follows: TGTGCCAGCAGTTTCCGCGACAGGGGTCGGATGAACACTGAAGCTTTCTTT.

This clonotype was detected many times. This chain uses TRBV5-5 with TRBJ2-7; TRBD2 is a possible D gene (7 bases). The germline V gene has CDR1 SGHKS and CDR2 YYEKEE (reference sequence). The CDR3 spans 15 residues. Trimming removed 2 bases from V and 2 bases from J, with 14 bases in between. The CDR3 nucleotides read TGTGCCAGCAGCTTCGGGGGGCCAGATACCTACGAGCAGTACTTC. Translation: CASSFGGPDTYEQYF.

This clonotype was picked up a small number of times. Germline is not matched at one junction end, which may reflect a read error. CDR3 protein: CAGSTGDRDSTDTQYF. DNA of the CDR3: TGTGCCGGCAGCACGGGGGACAGGGATAGCACAGATACGCAGTATTTT. This chain joins TRBV7-9 and TRBJ2-3; the match to TRBD1 covers 9 bases. Germline CDR1 reads SEHNR; CDR2 reads FQNEAQ (reference sequence). The CDR3 extends over 16 amino acids.

This clonotype has ten or more counts. The rearrangement links TRBV7-2 to TRBJ1-2; D is perhaps TRBD1 (6 bases). V dropped 2 bases and J dropped 8 bases, with 12 bases sitting between them. The CDR3 covers 13 residues. The germline V gene has CDR1 SGHTA and CDR2 FQGNSA. CDR3 DNA: TGTGCCAGCAGCTTACCGGGGGCGCAGGGCTACACCTTC. It specifies CASSLPGAQGYTF.

As DNA, the CDR3 is TGCAGTGTCGGACCACAGGGGGCTTACGAGCAGTACTTC. Translation gives CSVGPQGAYEQYF. This chain connects TRBV20-1 to TRBJ2-7; 9 bases are shared with TRBD1. This CDR3 contains 13 residues. Germline-derived CDR1 and CDR2 are DFQATT and SNEGSKA (reference sequence). Trimming removed 7 bases from V and 4 bases from J; junction bases left unmatched: 8.

Turning to this clonotype: A clone one base away is much larger, so this may be a read error. This chain links TRBV5-1 with TRBJ2-5; maybe TRBD1 (6 bases). CDR3 length: 13 residues. The germline gives CDR1 SGHRS, CDR2 YFSETQ. The CDR3 nucleotides read TGCGCCGGCAGCTTCGGGACACAAGAGACCCAGTACTTC. Translation gives CAGSFGTQETQYF.

This clonotype appeared a single time. The chain is built from TRBV7-8 and TRBJ2-1; 8 bases are a match to TRBD2. From germline, CDR1 is SGHVS and CDR2 FQNEAQ. The CDR3 has 14 amino acids. V gave up 5 bases and J gave up 5 bases; unmatched junction bases: 5. DNA for the CDR3: TGTGCCAGCAGCCATTTCGGGGGGGACAATGAGCAGTTCTTC. Protein product: CASSHFGGDNEQFF.

V and J are TRBV7-2 and TRBJ2-2; D ambiguous. V lost 1 base and J 4 bases, leaving 13 bases between the germline ends. CDR1 is SGHTA, CDR2 FQGNSA, per germline. There are 16 residues in the CDR3. The DNA for the CDR3 is TGTGCCAGCAGCTTAGATAGGGTGCTATTCACCGGGGAGCTGTTTTTT. It is translated as CASSLDRVLFTGELFF.

The J gene is TRBJ2-2, the V gene TRBV3-1, with unresolved D. V was shortened by 4 bases and J by 6 bases, with 6 bases between the two germline ends. Germline V CDR1 and CDR2: LGHDT, YNNKEL (reference sequence). The CDR3 is 12 residues long. The CDR3 nucleotides read TGTGCCAGCAGCCGCTTTCCCGGGGAGCTGTTTTTT. Amino acid sequence: CASSRFPGELFF.

In this sample, this clonotype turned up many times. The chain employs TRBV7-2 and TRBJ2-5, with 14 bases fitting TRBD2. Trimming cost V 5 bases and J 4 bases; bases outside gene matches: 24. This CDR3 region has 22 residues. Germline V lookup: CDR1 SGHTA, CDR2 FQGNSA. The CDR3 region is CASSLNPFRTSGRYGRGETQYF. Here the CDR3 DNA reads TGTGCCAGCAGCCTTAACCCATTCAGGACTAGCGGGAGGTACGGTCGGGGAGAGACCCAGTACTTC. Using reference TRBV7-2 and TRBJ2-5 for the parts outside the CDR3, the full variable domain is GAGVSQSPSNKVTEKGKDVELRCDPISGHTALYWYRQSLGQGLEFLIYFQGNSAPDKSGLPSDRFSAERTGGSVSTLTIQRTQQEDSAVYLCASSLNPFRTSGRYGRGETQYFGPGTRLLVL.

This clonotype appeared many times. This rearrangement joins TRBV11-2 to TRBJ2-6; D is uncertain. The CDR3 extends over 18 amino acids. Trimming cost V 5 bases and J 0 bases, with 17 bases left between them. The V gene's germline CDR1 is SGHAT and CDR2 FQNNGV. The CDR3 spells CASSPLFSVGSGANVLTF. Here the CDR3 DNA reads TGTGCCAGCAGCCCGCTCTTCAGTGTCGGCTCTGGGGCCAACGTCCTGACTTTC.

This clonotype occurred a few times. The gene calls are TRBV9 and TRBJ2-5; 8 positions agree with TRBD2. Germline V gene sequence: CDR1 SGDLS, CDR2 YYNGEE. The CDR3 runs 14 residues. Losses at the gene ends were 0 bases for V and 5 bases for J; bases not matched to a gene: 3. CDR3: CASSVAGGPETQYF. The CDR3 DNA follows: TGTGCCAGCAGCGTAGCGGGGGGGCCGGAGACCCAGTACTTC.

In the case of this clonotype: This may come from a read error, since a much larger clone is one base off. The rearrangement uses TRBV12-3 or TRBV12-4 and TRBJ2-5; 10 nucleotides match TRBD2. The trim removed 7 bases at V and 11 bases at J, leaving 10 bases unmatched. CDR3 size: 13 residues. Written as DNA, the CDR3 is TGTGCCAGCATGGGACTAGCGCAAAATGAGCAGTACTTC. It translates to CASMGLAQNEQYF.

The CDR3 loop reads CASSPASSNQPQHF. The CDR3 DNA reads as TGTGCCAGCAGTCCCGCGAGTAGCAATCAGCCCCAGCATTTT. This chain connects TRBV12-3 or TRBV12-4 to TRBJ1-5; D remains ambiguous. Trimming stripped 5 bases from V and 0 bases from J, with 8 bases between. This CDR3 comprises 14 residues.

Ten or more counts support this clonotype. The chain has TRBV7-2 and TRBJ1-2, with a possible D match to TRBD1 (6 bases). The V gene lost 2 bases and the J gene lost 6 bases, with 16 bases spanning the gap. The germline V gene encodes CDR1 SGHTA and CDR2 FQGNSA. CDR3 length equals 15 residues. The CDR3: CASSLQGQGLNGYTF. The CDR3 coding sequence is TGTGCCAGCAGCTTACAAGGGCAGGGGTTAAATGGCTACACCTTC.

The sample holds many counts of this clonotype. The J gene is TRBJ2-7, the V gene TRBV10-3; TRBD2 aligns across 10 bases. Germline-derived CDR1 and CDR2 are ENHRY and SYGVKD. Germline trimming cut 7 bases from V and 0 bases from J; bases unmatched to any gene: 3. This CDR3 spans 14 amino acids. CDR3 region: CAITGTSDSYEQYF. CDR3 nucleotide sequence: TGTGCCATCACTGGGACTAGCGACTCCTACGAGCAGTACTTC.

This clonotype was detected many times. The J gene is TRBJ2-7, the V gene TRBV29-1; 10 bases align to TRBD1. The CDR3 spans 16 residues. Trimming removed 5 bases from V and 0 bases from J; junction bases left unmatched: 10. Germline CDR1 is SQVTM and CDR2 is ANQGSEA. CDR3 sequence reads: CSVRTGGTKLSYEQYF. The CDR3 nucleotides read TGCAGCGTTCGGACAGGGGGAACGAAACTCTCCTACGAGCAGTACTTC.

In its sample, this clonotype was seen many times. The chain recombines TRBV20-1 with TRBJ2-7; D may correspond to TRBD1 or TRBD2 (7 bases each). The germline V gene encodes CDR1 DFQATT and CDR2 SNEGSKA (reference sequence). V lost 3 bases and J lost 5, with 17 bases in between. This CDR3 has 14 residues. In nucleotides, the CDR3 is TGCAGTGCTAGGCAGGCAGGGGGGAGGGACGAGCAGTACTTC. Its protein product is CSARQAGGRDEQYF.

The rearrangement uses TRBV7-3 and TRBJ1-2; D gene ambiguous. The V end lost 2 bases, the J end lost 8 bases, and 15 bases lay between the germline ends. This CDR3 is built from 14 residues. Germline lookup yields CDR1 SGHTA and CDR2 FQGTGA. The CDR3: CASSLSGGGEGYTF. CDR3 bases: TGTGCCAGCAGCTTATCTGGAGGCGGTGAGGGCTACACCTTC.

The chain employs TRBV5-1 and TRBJ2-5; D is ambiguous. The CDR3 is made up of 16 amino acids. V lost 1 base and J 1 base, leaving 14 bases between the germline ends. Germline lookup yields CDR1 SGHRS and CDR2 YFSETQ. The CDR3 coding sequence is TGCGCCAGCAGCTTGCTGCCCGCGGCAGGCCAAGAGACCCAGTACTTC. Translated: CASSLLPAAGQETQYF.

The J gene is TRBJ1-3, the V gene TRBV9, with D perhaps TRBD1 (5 bases). CDR1 is SGDLS, CDR2 YYNGEE, per germline. Deletions cut 3 bases from V and 4 bases from J, with 14 bases between. This CDR3 is 15 amino acids long. Here the CDR3 DNA reads TGTGCCAGCAGCGATGTGGGACTTGTCGGAAACACCATATATTTT. It encodes CASSDVGLVGNTIYF.

In this sample, this clonotype turned up a few times. This chain connects TRBV7-9 to TRBJ1-1; TRBD1 aligns across 8 bases. Per the germline V gene, CDR1 is SEHNR and CDR2 is FQNEAQ (reference sequence). The CDR3 totals 16 residues. Unmatched junction bases numbered 15, after V lost 6 bases and J lost 6 bases. The CDR3 here is CASSLYGQGEGSEAFF. CDR3 nucleotide sequence: TGTGCCAGCAGTCTTTACGGACAGGGAGAAGGTTCTGAAGCTTTCTTT.

This clonotype was counted ten times or more. The V call is TRBV20-1, the J call TRBJ2-5; unclear D gene. This CDR3 has 9 amino acids. With 3 bases removed from V and 9 bases from J, the gap between germline ends came to 5 bases. Germline V gene sequence: CDR1 DFQATT, CDR2 SNEGSKA (reference sequence). The CDR3 here is CSASEAQYF. The CDR3 DNA reads as TGCAGTGCTAGTGAGGCCCAGTACTTC.